This paragraph reports one T cell receptor (beta chain). Antigen unknown. Researchers divided each subset's genomic DNA evenly across several immunoSEQ plates. The data were produced by immunoSEQ multiplex PCR, yet TCRdb's version contains in-frame clones alone and is incomplete. The sample lists approximately 1.5 million clones; 98% were seen once. This CDR3 comprises 16 residues. Germline-derived CDR1 and CDR2 are WSHSY and SAAADI. V lost 3 bases, J lost 0 bases, and 13 bases lay in between. Naive CD4+ cells were CD45RA-selected; the remaining cells were memory. The data derive from a study of shared clonotypes between healthy human individuals. Overall study findings and caveats: Only blood was sampled, and tissue TCR repertoires likely differ from blood ones. Relative to their counterparts shared across all four donors, non-shared clonotypes exhibited diminished generation probabilities.

The sequencing sample was made of naive CD4+ T cells sorted from blood. Subset specified: CD45RA+ positively selected. The receptor comes from a man aged 25 to 40 in good health. V and J are TRBV10-2 and TRBJ2-3; D is ambiguous. This CDR3 is CASSENPLASTDTQYF. The CDR3 coding sequence is TGCGCCAGCAGTGAAAATCCATTAGCTAGCACAGATACGCAGTATTTT.